This T cell receptor (beta chain) was sequenced during a study of a mutant IDH1 vaccine in newly diagnosed glioma. In the study overall: Vaccinations were initiated 4-6 weeks following radiotherapy alone, or were given together with temozolomide cycles. Study conclusions and caveats: Evidence of vaccine-induced immune responses was documented in 85% to 95% of patients. Seemingly, top peripheral T cell clonotype changes bore no relation to pseudoprogression.

The CDR3 has 15 amino acids. Germline CDR1 is SGHRS and CDR2 is YFSETQ. The ends lost 4 bases at V and 5 bases at J; junction bases unmatched: 5. Assay used: immunoSEQ multiplex PCR; TCRdb lists only in-frame clones, some missing. The sample lists around 57,000 clones, 84% occurring once. Concerning this clone itself: Its antigen is unidentified.

Specified time point: week 35, safety follow-up. Doses consisted of 300 ug of mutant IDH1 20-mer peptide each, paired with topical imiquimod. Astrocytomas found in donors were new, WHO grade 3 or 4, IDH1-mutant and ATRX-lost. V gene TRBV5-1 combines with J gene TRBJ2-2; 10 nucleotides line up with TRBD1. Sequenced material: PBMCs, taken from a glioma patient whose treatment included an IDH1 peptide vaccine. This TCR came from a man aged 30 to 45 with glioma. The CDR3 DNA follows: TGCGCCAGCAGCGTGGGACAGGGGTTTACCGGGGAGCTGTTTTTT. Translation: CASSVGQGFTGELFF.